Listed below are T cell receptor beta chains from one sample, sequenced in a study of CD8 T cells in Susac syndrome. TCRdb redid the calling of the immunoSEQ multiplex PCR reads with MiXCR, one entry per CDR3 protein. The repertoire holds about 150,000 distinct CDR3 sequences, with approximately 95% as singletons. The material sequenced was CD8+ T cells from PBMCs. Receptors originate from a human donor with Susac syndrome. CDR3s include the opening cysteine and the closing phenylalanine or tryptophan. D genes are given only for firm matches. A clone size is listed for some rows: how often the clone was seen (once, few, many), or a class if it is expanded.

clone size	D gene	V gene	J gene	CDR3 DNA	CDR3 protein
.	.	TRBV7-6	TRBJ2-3	TGTGCCAGCAGCTTTGACAAGGGGTTCGGCACAGATACGCAGTATTTT	CASSFDKGFGTDTQYF
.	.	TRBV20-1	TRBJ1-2	TGCAGTGCTACCCAAAGGAAGGTCTATGGCTACACCTTC	CSATQRKVYGYTF
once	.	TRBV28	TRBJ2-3	TGTGCCAGCAGCTCCCCATATAGTCGGGGGAGAAGAGATACGCAGTATTTT	CASSSPYSRGRRDTQYF
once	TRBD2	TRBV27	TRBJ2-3	TGTGCCAGCAGTTTACCTAGCGGGAGGCCAGATACGCAGTATTTT	CASSLPSGRPDTQYF
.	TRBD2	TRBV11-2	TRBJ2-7	TGTGCCAGCAGCTTAGAGTTTGAGTTGGGACTAGCGGGAGGGTACGAGCAGTACTTC	CASSLEFELGLAGGYEQYF
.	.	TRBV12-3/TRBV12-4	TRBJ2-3	TGTGCCAGCAGTTTCGCGGTGAGCACAGATACGCAGTATTTT	CASSFAVSTDTQYF
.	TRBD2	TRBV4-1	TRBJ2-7	TGCGCCAGCAGCCCCATGGGACTAGCGGGAGACGAGCAGTACTTC	CASSPMGLAGDEQYF
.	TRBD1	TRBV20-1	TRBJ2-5	TGCAGTGCAAGACAGGGGGAGAAAGAGACCCAGTACTTC	CSARQGEKETQYF
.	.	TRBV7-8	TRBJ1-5	TGTGCCAGCCAGGGGAAAGCGGGCAATCAGCCCCAGCATTTT	CASQGKAGNQPQHF
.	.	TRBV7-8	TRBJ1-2	TGTGCCAGCAGCTTAGGACCCGCAGGGAGCGGCTACACCTTC	CASSLGPAGSGYTF
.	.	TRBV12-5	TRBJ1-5	TGTGCTAGTGGCGATAGCAATCAGCCCCAGCATTTT	CASGDSNQPQHF
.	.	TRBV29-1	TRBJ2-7	TGCAGCGCCACCGGGGGCCGGACCTACGAGCAGTACTTC	CSATGGRTYEQYF
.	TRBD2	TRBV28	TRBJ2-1	TGTGCCAGCAGACCAACTAGCGAAGCGTCCTACAATGAGCAGTTCTTC	CASRPTSEASYNEQFF
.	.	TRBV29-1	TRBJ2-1	TGCAGCGTTGAAATGGGGACCTCCTACAATGAGCAGTTCTTC	CSVEMGTSYNEQFF
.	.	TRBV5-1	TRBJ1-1	TGCGCCAGCAGCTTGGGGGGAGTGTGGACTGAAGCTTTCTTT	CASSLGGVWTEAFF
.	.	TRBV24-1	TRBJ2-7	TGTGCCACCAATCTCAGGGACTCCTACGAGCAGTACTTC	CATNLRDSYEQYF
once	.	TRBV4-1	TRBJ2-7	TGCGCCAGCAGCCAAGATCCCTACAGGGCATGGGACGAGCAGTACTTC	CASSQDPYRAWDEQYF
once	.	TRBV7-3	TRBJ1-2	TGTGCCAGCAGCCACCGGGGGGACTATGGCTACACCTTC	CASSHRGDYGYTF
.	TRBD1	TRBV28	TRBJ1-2	TGTGCCAGCAGTTACTCCAGGACAGGAGATTATGGCTACACCTTC	CASSYSRTGDYGYTF
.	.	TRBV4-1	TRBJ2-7	TGCGCCAGCAGCCAAGAGGAAAGAGGACAGATCGAGCAGTACTTC	CASSQEERGQIEQYF
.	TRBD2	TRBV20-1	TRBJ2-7	TGCAGTGCTCTAACACTAGCGGGCAATACCTACGAGCAGTACTTC	CSALTLAGNTYEQYF
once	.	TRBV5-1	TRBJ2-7	TGCGCCAGCAGCGAAGCGGGACAGGAAACGGCCGAGCAGTACTTC	CASSEAGQETAEQYF
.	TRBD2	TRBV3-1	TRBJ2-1	TGTGCCAGCATGGGGACTAGCGGGATTGTTGAGCAGTTCTTC	CASMGTSGIVEQFF
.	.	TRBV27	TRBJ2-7	TGTGCCAGCAGTTTGACCAGGGGCTACGAGCAGTACTTC	CASSLTRGYEQYF
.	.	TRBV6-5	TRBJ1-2	TGTGCCAGCAGTTACGGGCAGGCCTATGGCTACACCTTC	CASSYGQAYGYTF
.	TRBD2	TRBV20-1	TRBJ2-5	TGCAGTGCTAGCTTAGCGGGCCCGTCCCAAGAGACCCAGTACTTC	CSASLAGPSQETQYF
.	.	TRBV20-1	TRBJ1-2	TGCAGTGCTAGCACAGGGAGCAATGGCTACACCTTC	CSASTGSNGYTF
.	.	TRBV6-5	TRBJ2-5	TGTGCCAGCAGTTACTTGGAGACCCAGTACTTC	CASSYLETQYF
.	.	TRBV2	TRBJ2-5	TGTGCCAGCAAGGGGAGGCCTACCTCATCTGCGTGGACCCAGTACTTC	CASKGRPTSSAWTQYF
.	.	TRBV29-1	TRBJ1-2	TGCAGCGTGGATGACTCCCGGGGCTATGGCTACACCTTC	CSVDDSRGYGYTF
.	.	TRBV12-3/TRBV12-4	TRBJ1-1	TGTGCCAGCAGTTTTGGGGGGAACACTGAAGCTTTCTTT	CASSFGGNTEAFF
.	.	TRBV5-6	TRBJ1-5	TGTGCCAGCAGCTTGTATATGGCGGGTCAGCCCCAGCATTTT	CASSLYMAGQPQHF
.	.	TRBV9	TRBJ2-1	TGTGCCAGCAGCGTCAGGGCTAATGAGCAGTTCTTC	CASSVRANEQFF
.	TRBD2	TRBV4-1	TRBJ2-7	TGCGCCAGCAGCCAACCCTTAGCGGGGCCCTCCTACGAGCAGTACTTC	CASSQPLAGPSYEQYF
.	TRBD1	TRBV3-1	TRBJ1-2	TGTGCCAGCAGCCAGACCGATCCAGGGGGCGGCTACACCTTC	CASSQTDPGGGYTF